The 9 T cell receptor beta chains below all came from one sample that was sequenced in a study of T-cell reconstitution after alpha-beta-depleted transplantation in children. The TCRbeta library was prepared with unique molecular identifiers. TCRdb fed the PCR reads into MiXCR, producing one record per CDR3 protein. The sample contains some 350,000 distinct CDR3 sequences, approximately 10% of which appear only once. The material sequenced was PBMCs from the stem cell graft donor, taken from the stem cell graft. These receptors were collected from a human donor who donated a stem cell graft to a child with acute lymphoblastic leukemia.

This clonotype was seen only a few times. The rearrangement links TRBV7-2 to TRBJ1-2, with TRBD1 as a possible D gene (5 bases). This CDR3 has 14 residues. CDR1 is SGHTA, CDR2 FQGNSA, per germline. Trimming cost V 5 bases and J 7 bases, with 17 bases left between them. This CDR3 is CASSPGAGVGGYTF. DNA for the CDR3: TGTGCCAGCAGCCCCGGCGCGGGGGTGGGTGGCTACACCTTC.

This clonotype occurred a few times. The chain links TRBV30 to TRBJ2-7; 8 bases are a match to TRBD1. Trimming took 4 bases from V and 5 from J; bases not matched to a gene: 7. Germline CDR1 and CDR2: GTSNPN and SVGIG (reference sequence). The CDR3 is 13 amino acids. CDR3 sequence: CAWNTGQEDEQYF. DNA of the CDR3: TGTGCCTGGAATACGGGACAGGAGGACGAGCAGTACTTC. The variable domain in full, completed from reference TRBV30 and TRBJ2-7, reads SQTIHQWPATLVQPVGSPLSLECTVEGTSNPNLYWYRQAAGRGLQLLFYSVGIGQISSEVPQNLSASRPQDRQFILSSKKLLLSDSGFYLCAWNTGQEDEQYFGPGTRLTVT.

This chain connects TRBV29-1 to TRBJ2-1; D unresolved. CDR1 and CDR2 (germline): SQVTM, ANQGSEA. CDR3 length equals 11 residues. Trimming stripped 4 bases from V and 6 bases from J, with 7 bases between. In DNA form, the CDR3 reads TGCAGCGTTGGGTGGGGCAATGAGCAGTTCTTC. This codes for CSVGWGNEQFF.

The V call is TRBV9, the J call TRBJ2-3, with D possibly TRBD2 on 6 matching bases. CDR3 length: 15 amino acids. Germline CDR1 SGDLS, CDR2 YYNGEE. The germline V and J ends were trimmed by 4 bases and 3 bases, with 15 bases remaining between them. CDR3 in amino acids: CASSPGRQFTDTQYF. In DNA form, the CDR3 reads TGTGCCAGCAGCCCCGGGAGACAGTTTACAGATACGCAGTATTTT.

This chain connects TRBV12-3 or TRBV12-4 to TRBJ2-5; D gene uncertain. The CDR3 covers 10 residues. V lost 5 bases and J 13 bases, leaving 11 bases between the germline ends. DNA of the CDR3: TGTGCCAGCAGTGGGCCCGGCACGTACTTC. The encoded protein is CASSGPGTYF.

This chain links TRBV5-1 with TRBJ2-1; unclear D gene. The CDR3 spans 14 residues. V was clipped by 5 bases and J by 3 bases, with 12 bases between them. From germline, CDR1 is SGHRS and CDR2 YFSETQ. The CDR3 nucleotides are TGCGCCAGCAGAGGACGATTGGGCTACAATGAGCAGTTCTTC. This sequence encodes CASRGRLGYNEQFF.

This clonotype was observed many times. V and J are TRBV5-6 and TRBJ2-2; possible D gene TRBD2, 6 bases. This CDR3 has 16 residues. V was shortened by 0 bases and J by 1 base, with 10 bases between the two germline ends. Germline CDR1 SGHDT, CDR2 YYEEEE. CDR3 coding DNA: TGTGCCAGCAGCTTGGCGGCGCGGGGGAACACCGGGGAGCTGTTTTTT. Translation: CASSLAARGNTGELFF.

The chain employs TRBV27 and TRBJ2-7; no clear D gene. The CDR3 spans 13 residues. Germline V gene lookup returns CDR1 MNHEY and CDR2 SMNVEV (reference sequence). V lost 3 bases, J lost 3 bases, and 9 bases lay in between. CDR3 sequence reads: CASSFRADYEQYF. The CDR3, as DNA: TGTGCCAGCAGTTTTAGGGCCGACTACGAGCAGTACTTC.

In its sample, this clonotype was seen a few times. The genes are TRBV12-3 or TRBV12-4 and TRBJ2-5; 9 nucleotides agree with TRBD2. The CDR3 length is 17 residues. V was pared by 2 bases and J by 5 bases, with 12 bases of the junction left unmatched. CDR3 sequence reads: CASSLLAGVYFRETQYF. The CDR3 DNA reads TGTGCCAGCAGTTTATTAGCGGGAGTTTATTTTCGGGAGACCCAGTACTTC.